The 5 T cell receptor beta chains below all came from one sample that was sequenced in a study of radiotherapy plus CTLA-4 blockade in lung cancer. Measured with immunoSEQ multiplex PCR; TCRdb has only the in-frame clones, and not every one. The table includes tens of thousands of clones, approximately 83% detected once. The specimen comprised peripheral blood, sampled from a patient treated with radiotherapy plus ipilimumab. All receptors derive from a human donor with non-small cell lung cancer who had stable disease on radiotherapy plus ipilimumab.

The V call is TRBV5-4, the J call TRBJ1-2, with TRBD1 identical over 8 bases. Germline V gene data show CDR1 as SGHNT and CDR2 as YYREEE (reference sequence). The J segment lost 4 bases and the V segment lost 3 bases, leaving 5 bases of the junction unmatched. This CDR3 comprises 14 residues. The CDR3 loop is CASSSDRDLYGYTF. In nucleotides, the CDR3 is TGTGCCAGCAGCTCGGACAGGGACCTCTATGGCTACACCTTC.

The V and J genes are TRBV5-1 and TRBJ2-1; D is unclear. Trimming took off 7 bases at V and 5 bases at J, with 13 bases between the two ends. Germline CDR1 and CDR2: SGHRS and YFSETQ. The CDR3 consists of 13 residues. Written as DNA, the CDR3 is TGCGCCAGCCGCAGGTCCCCCGACAATGAGCAGTTCTTC. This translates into CASRRSPDNEQFF.

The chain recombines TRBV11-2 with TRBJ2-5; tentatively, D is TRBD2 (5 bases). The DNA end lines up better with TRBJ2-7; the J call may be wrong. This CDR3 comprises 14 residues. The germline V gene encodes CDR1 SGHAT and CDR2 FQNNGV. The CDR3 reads CASSPGEGLYEQYF. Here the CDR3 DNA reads TGTGCCAGCAGCCCTGGAGAGGGTCTTTACGAGCAGTACTTC.

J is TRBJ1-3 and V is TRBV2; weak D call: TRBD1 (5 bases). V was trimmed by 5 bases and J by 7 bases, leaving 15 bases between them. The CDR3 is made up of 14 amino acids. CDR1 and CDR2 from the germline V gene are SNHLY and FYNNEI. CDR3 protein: CASSRDVTRNTIYF. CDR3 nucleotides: TGTGCCAGCAGTCGGGACGTCACCAGGAACACCATATATTTT. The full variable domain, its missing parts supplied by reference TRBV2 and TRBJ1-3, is EPEVTQTPSHQVTQMGQEVILRCVPISNHLYFYWYRQILGQKVEFLVSFYNNEISEKSEIFDDQFSVERPDGSNFTLKIRSTKLEDSAMYFCASSRDVTRNTIYFGEGSWLTVV.

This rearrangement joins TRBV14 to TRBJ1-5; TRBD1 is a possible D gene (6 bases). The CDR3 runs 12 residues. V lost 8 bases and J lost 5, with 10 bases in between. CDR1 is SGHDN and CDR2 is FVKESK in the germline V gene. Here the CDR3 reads CASLGGYQPQHF. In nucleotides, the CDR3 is TGTGCCAGCTTAGGGGGTTATCAGCCCCAGCATTTT.